The T cell receptor (beta chain) under discussion was sequenced for a study of PD-1 blockade in classical Hodgkin lymphoma. Time point of the sample: cycle 4 day 1 (C4D1), after less than 7 weeks of nivolumab. Each patient's relapse followed autologous stem cell transplantation, and brentuximab vedotin exposure varied. The best responses consisted of complete response, partial response or progressive disease. The ends lost 3 bases at V and 2 bases at J; junction bases unmatched: 10. From germline, CDR1 is SGHRS and CDR2 YFSETQ. The CDR3 spans 16 residues. TCRdb's copy holds only in-frame clones and misses some; the assay was immunoSEQ multiplex PCR. There are tens of thousands of clones in the sample; about 80% occur only once, and about 20% lies in the top ten.

The gene calls are TRBV5-1 and TRBJ1-2, with 7 nucleotides matching TRBD1. This TCR derives from a human donor with classical Hodgkin lymphoma. The specimen comprised peripheral blood mononuclear cells (PBMCs), sampled before the fourth cycle of nivolumab. CDR3 DNA: TGCGCCAGCAGCTGGGTACCGGGACAGAAAAACTATGGCTACACCTTC. The encoded protein is CASSWVPGQKNYGYTF.